The present TCR beta chain was sequenced within a study of T cell repertoires in cytomegalovirus infection. Study as a whole: Through public TCR beta signatures, both CMV infection and matching HLA type were indicated.

Study results and caveats: HLA-C-restricted CMV-specific TCR beta clonotypes were dominant in the ex vivo response. Adding up the frequency of public TCR beta families identified people who carried CMV plus the relevant HLA.

The CDR3 is 13 residues long. Germline V gene data show CDR1 as ENHRY and CDR2 as SYGVKD. V trimming: 10 bases; J trimming: 3 bases; junction bases outside the gene matches: 9. One entry per CDR3 protein, called by TCRdb with MiXCR from the reads. The table includes 350,000 to 400,000 distinct CDR3 sequences, approximately 35% detected once. For this clonotype: The antigen remains unidentified.

The sequence came from a human donor in good health (CMV status not recorded). Some clones in this sample may be carry-over from other donors' samples. The gene calls are TRBV10-3 and TRBJ2-7, with 7 bases fitting TRBD1. The source was cultured PBMCs, collected from culture after CMV antigen stimulation. The CDR3: CATRGQQNYEQYF. The DNA for the CDR3 is TGTGCCACCCGGGGACAGCAGAACTACGAGCAGTACTTC.